The 27 T cell receptor beta chains below come from one sample, sequenced in a study of blood T cell repertoires in COVID-19. This table comes from immunoSEQ multiplex PCR, and its TCRdb copy is limited to in-frame clones, with some not included. The sample has 95,000 to 150,000 clones; around 81% are singletons. The sample comprised peripheral blood. These TCRs come from a man in his 70s with acute or convalescent COVID-19.

This clone turned up a few times. The genes are TRBV6-5 and TRBJ1-2, with 7 nucleotides matching TRBD1. The CDR3 runs to 14 residues. The germline V gene has CDR1 MNHEY and CDR2 SVGAGI. The V and J ends lost 5 bases and 1 base, in that order; junction bases with no gene match: 4. CDR3 sequence: CASSTGQHNYGYTF. The CDR3 DNA sequence: TGTGCCAGCAGTACGGGACAGCATAACTATGGCTACACCTTC.

The chain links TRBV5-6 to TRBJ1-2; D not certain. V was clipped by 0 bases and J by 2 bases, with 11 bases between them. The CDR3 is 15 residues long. Per the germline V gene, CDR1 is SGHDT and CDR2 is YYEEEE. The CDR3 here is CASSLAFPRNYGYTF. The CDR3 DNA follows: TGTGCCAGCAGCTTGGCTTTCCCGAGGAACTATGGCTACACCTTC.

The chain couples TRBV5-4 to TRBJ2-7, with D tentatively TRBD2 (7 bases). The CDR3 totals 14 residues. The germline V and J ends were trimmed by 4 bases and 2 bases, with 13 bases remaining between them. CDR1 is SGHNT and CDR2 is YYREEE in the germline V gene (reference sequence). Written as DNA, the CDR3 is TGTGCCAGCAGCAGGGGGGGAGCCACCTACGAGCAGTACTTC. Translated, it gives CASSRGGATYEQYF.

The CDR3 DNA is TGTGCCAGCACCCCGGGGGAGGACGTGACCCAGTACTTC. Its protein is CASTPGEDVTQYF. This chain joins TRBV7-8 and TRBJ2-5; D is possibly TRBD2 (6 bases). V dropped 7 bases and J dropped 7 bases, with 16 bases sitting between them. The germline CDR1 and CDR2 sequences are SGHVS and FQNEAQ. This CDR3 is 13 amino acids long.

This rearrangement joins TRBV6-6 to TRBJ1-5, with D uncertain. V was trimmed by 4 bases and J by 3 bases, leaving 4 bases between them. From germline, CDR1 is MNHNY and CDR2 SVGAGI (reference sequence). The CDR3 loop spans 12 amino acids. The CDR3 sequence is CASSSLNQPQHF. CDR3 bases: TGTGCCAGCAGTTCTCTCAATCAGCCCCAGCATTTT.

The gene calls are TRBV15 and TRBJ1-1; D not certain. This CDR3 spans 12 amino acids. Per germline, CDR1 LNHNV and CDR2 YYDKDF (reference sequence). V shed 1 base and J shed 7 bases, with 7 bases lying between them. In nucleotides, the CDR3 is TGTGCCACCAGCAGAGCGGAGAGTGAAGCTTTCTTT. Its translation: CATSRAESEAFF. Full variable domain (outside the CDR3, taken from reference TRBV15 and TRBJ1-1): DAMVIQNPRYQVTQFGKPVTLSCSQTLNHNVMYWYQQKSSQAPKLLFHYYDKDFNNEADTPDNFQSRRPNTSFCFLDIRSPGLGDTAMYLCATSRAESEAFFGQGTRLTVV.

J is TRBJ2-1 and V is TRBV4-2; the D gene is possibly TRBD1 (6 bases). Trimming removed 0 bases at V and 1 base at J, with 16 bases between. This CDR3 comprises 18 residues. CDR1 and CDR2 (germline): LGHNA, YNFKEQ. Here the CDR3 DNA reads TGTGCCAGCAGCCAAGATCTGTCAGGGGCCTCATCCTACAATGAGCAGTTCTTC. It encodes CASSQDLSGASSYNEQFF.

The CDR3 sequence is CASSSRTGTGETQYF. The DNA of the CDR3 is TGTGCCAGCAGCTCGCGGACAGGGACGGGGGAGACCCAGTACTTC. V is TRBV11-3 and J is TRBJ2-5; 8 bases fit TRBD1. The germline V gene encodes CDR1 SGHNT and CDR2 YENEEA. CDR3 length: 15 residues. Trimming cost V 4 bases and J 5 bases; bases outside gene matches: 9. Full variable domain (rest looked up from reference TRBV11-3 and TRBJ2-5): EAGVVQSPRYKIIEKKQPVAFWCNPISGHNTLYWYLQNLGQGPELLIRYENEEAVDDSQLPKDRFSAERLKGVDSTLKIQPAELGDSAVYLCASSSRTGTGETQYFGPGTRLLVL.

This clone was seen just once. The V and J genes are TRBV19 and TRBJ2-7; 7 bases are shared with TRBD1. This CDR3 spans 14 amino acids. Germline loops: CDR1 LNHDA, CDR2 SQIVND (reference sequence). Trimming removed 3 bases from V and 2 bases from J; junction bases left unmatched: 4. DNA for the CDR3: TGTGCCAGTAGTATTAGGACAGGCCCCTACGAGCAGTACTTC. This codes for CASSIRTGPYEQYF. Filled out from reference TRBV19 and TRBJ2-7, the complete variable domain reads DGGITQSPKYLFRKEGQNVTLSCEQNLNHDAMYWYRQDPGQGLRLIYYSQIVNDFQKGDIAEGYSVSREKKESFPLTVTSAQKNPTAFYLCASSIRTGPYEQYFGPGTRLTVT.

The rearrangement links TRBV7-2 to TRBJ1-1, with 7 bases lining up with TRBD1. The ends lost 8 bases at V and 6 bases at J; junction bases unmatched: 12. Germline V gene data show CDR1 as SGHTA and CDR2 as FQGNSA. The CDR3 sequence is 14 residues long. This chain's CDR3 is CASPKVDRISEAFF. The CDR3 bases are TGTGCCAGCCCCAAAGTGGACAGGATTTCTGAAGCTTTCTTT.

The rearrangement uses TRBV5-5 and TRBJ1-1; 9 bases fit TRBD1. The CDR3 has 15 residues. Germline V gives CDR1 SGHKS, CDR2 YYEKEE (reference sequence). The V segment lost 0 bases and the J segment 7 bases; nucleotides outside the gene matches: 7. CDR3 loop: CASSLVGTGSGEAFF. The CDR3 region has the DNA TGTGCCAGCAGCTTGGTTGGGACAGGGTCAGGTGAAGCTTTCTTT.

V gene TRBV3-1 (or the pseudogene TRBV3-2) combines with J gene TRBJ1-2; 7 positions agree with TRBD1. The CDR3 runs 15 residues. Trimming at V came to 3 bases and at J to 4 bases, leaving 8 bases not matched to a gene. Germline V gives CDR1 LGHDT, CDR2 YNNKEL (reference sequence). The CDR3 coding sequence is TGTGCCAGCAGCCAGGGTAGAGGGGGCCTCTATGGCTACACCTTC. Translating gives CASSQGRGGLYGYTF.

This chain links TRBV18 with TRBJ2-3; 9 nucleotides align to TRBD1. This CDR3 region has 16 residues. Germline V gene lookup returns CDR1 KGHSH and CDR2 LQKENI. J lost 3 bases, V lost 3 bases, and 7 bases had no gene match. The CDR3: CASSPMGQGGTDTQYF. CDR3 nucleotides: TGTGCCAGCTCACCCATGGGACAGGGTGGGACAGATACGCAGTATTTT.

CDR3 in DNA: TGTGCCAGCAAGCCAAGTAGGAACACCGGGGAGCTGTTTTTT. Translation gives CASKPSRNTGELFF. The V gene is TRBV3-1 (or the pseudogene TRBV3-2), the J gene TRBJ2-2; no reliable D call. Germline CDR1 reads LGHDT; CDR2 reads YNNKEL (reference sequence). The CDR3 is 14 amino acids. Trimming removed 7 bases from V and 1 base from J, with 10 bases in between.

The J gene is TRBJ2-7, the V gene TRBV6-5; unclear D gene. Germline lookup yields CDR1 MNHEY and CDR2 SVGAGI. V was pared by 2 bases and J by 5 bases, with 16 bases between. CDR3 size: 15 residues. The DNA for the CDR3 is TGTGCCAGCAGTTACGTGGCGCGGTCACCCCACGAGCAGTACTTC. Translated: CASSYVARSPHEQYF.

The rearrangement links TRBV5-1 to TRBJ2-7; maybe TRBD1 (6 bases). The CDR3 extends over 16 amino acids. With 0 bases removed from V and 1 base from J, the gap between germline ends came to 14 bases. Germline CDR1 reads SGHRS; CDR2 reads YFSETQ. CDR3 residues: CASSLAPGHLSYEQYF. CDR3 in DNA: TGCGCCAGCAGCTTGGCCCCGGGACACCTTTCCTACGAGCAGTACTTC. The variable domain in full, completed from reference TRBV5-1 and TRBJ2-7, reads KAGVTQTPRYLIKTRGQQVTLSCSPISGHRSVSWYQQTPGQGLQFLFEYFSETQRNKGNFPGRFSGRQFSNSRSEMNVSTLELGDSALYLCASSLAPGHLSYEQYFGPGTRLTVT.

The chain joins TRBV5-5 to TRBJ1-5, with 8 bases fitting TRBD1. Germline V gives CDR1 SGHKS, CDR2 YYEKEE (reference sequence). J lost 3 bases, V lost 0 bases, and 5 bases had no gene match. The CDR3 has 16 residues. The CDR3 here is CASSLGGDRPNQPQHF. The CDR3 DNA sequence: TGTGCCAGCAGCTTGGGGGGGGACAGGCCCAATCAGCCCCAGCATTTT.

V gene TRBV19 combines with J gene TRBJ1-5; a possible D gene is TRBD1 (5 bases). The V end was cut by 2 bases, the J end by 1 base, with 6 bases between. CDR3 length equals 14 residues. CDR1 LNHDA and CDR2 SQIVND come from the germline V gene (reference sequence). The CDR3 sequence: CASSINRSNQPQHF. DNA of the CDR3: TGTGCCAGTAGTATAAACAGGAGCAATCAGCCCCAGCATTTT.

This clone was counted only a few times. This chain uses TRBV3-1 (or the pseudogene TRBV3-2) with TRBJ1-1; 7 bases match TRBD1. CDR1 and CDR2 (germline): LGHDT, YNNKEL (reference sequence). The trim removed 2 bases at V and 4 bases at J, leaving 4 bases unmatched. CDR3 length equals 14 residues. This CDR3 is CASSQRQGSTEAFF. In nucleotides, the CDR3 is TGTGCCAGCAGCCAACGACAGGGATCCACTGAAGCTTTCTTT.

The chain joins TRBV5-4 to TRBJ2-7, with D perhaps matching TRBD1 (7 bases). V dropped 4 bases and J dropped 2 bases, with 16 bases sitting between them. Per germline, CDR1 SGHNT and CDR2 YYREEE (reference sequence). This CDR3 spans 15 amino acids. Here the CDR3 reads CASSPAGQRTYEQYF. DNA for the CDR3: TGTGCCAGCAGCCCCGCGGGACAGAGAACCTACGAGCAGTACTTC.

CDR3 sequence (DNA): TGTGCCAGCAGCCCCTTGGGGGGACCCCTGTACCAAGAGACCCAGTACTTC. It encodes CASSPLGGPLYQETQYF. The chain is built from TRBV9 and TRBJ2-5, with a possible D match to TRBD2 (6 bases). V lost 4 bases and J lost 0, with 19 bases in between. This CDR3 comprises 17 residues. Germline-derived CDR1 and CDR2 are SGDLS and YYNGEE.

The V and J genes are TRBV12-3 or TRBV12-4 and TRBJ1-3; perhaps TRBD1 as D (6 bases). Trimming stripped 2 bases from V and 7 bases from J, with 9 bases between. This CDR3 contains 13 residues. The CDR3 is CASSLHQGNTIYF. CDR3 in DNA: TGTGCCAGCAGTTTACATCAGGGGAACACCATATATTTT.

The chain carries TRBV7-2 and TRBJ1-1; possibly TRBD1 for D (6 bases). The CDR3 contains 14 residues. With 4 bases removed from V and 5 bases from J, the gap between germline ends came to 14 bases. Germline-derived CDR1 and CDR2 are SGHTA and FQGNSA. CDR3 residues: CASSSGQFRTEAFF. Here the CDR3 DNA reads TGTGCCAGCAGCTCAGGACAGTTCCGGACTGAAGCTTTCTTT.

The CDR3, as DNA: TGTGCCAGCAGTGAAGCAGCCGAGGGTTCCTACAATGAGCAGTTCTTC. Its translation is CASSEAAEGSYNEQFF. The chain links TRBV6-1 to TRBJ2-1, with D perhaps matching TRBD2 (5 bases). Germline CDR1 reads MNHNS; CDR2 reads SASEGT. The CDR3 spans 16 residues. Trimming took off 0 bases at V and 1 base at J, with 10 bases between the two ends.

Comment on this clone: In the same sample, other DNA sequences code for this CDR3. The chain combines TRBV5-4 with TRBJ1-2; 7 nucleotides agree with TRBD1. Germline V gene lookup returns CDR1 SGHNT and CDR2 YYREEE (reference sequence). The trim removed 4 bases at V and 4 bases at J, leaving 1 base unmatched. The CDR3 contains 12 residues. The CDR3 sequence: CASSRDSYGYTF. Here the CDR3 DNA reads TGTGCCAGCAGCCGGGACAGCTATGGCTACACCTTC.

The CDR3 spells CASSPPHTGANVLTF. For the CDR3, the DNA is TGTGCCAGCTCACCACCTCACACTGGGGCCAACGTCCTGACTTTC. The chain carries TRBV18 and TRBJ2-6; no reliable D call. The length of the CDR3 is 15 residues. The germline gives CDR1 KGHSH, CDR2 LQKENI. The germline V and J ends were trimmed by 0 bases and 2 bases, with 5 bases remaining between them.

The V call is TRBV29-1, the J call TRBJ1-1; a weak D match, TRBD1 (6 bases). This CDR3 region has 14 residues. V dropped 5 bases and J dropped 1 base, with 14 bases sitting between them. Per the germline V gene, CDR1 is SQVTM and CDR2 is ANQGSEA. The CDR3 reads CSVPRTTGNTEAFF. In DNA form, the CDR3 reads TGCAGCGTTCCCAGGACGACAGGGAACACTGAAGCTTTCTTT. The whole variable domain, remainder taken from reference TRBV29-1 and TRBJ1-1, is SAVISQKPSRDICQRGTSLTIQCQVDSQVTMMFWYRQQPGQSLTLIATANQGSEATYESGFVIDKFPISRPNLTFSTLTVSNMSPEDSSIYLCSVPRTTGNTEAFFGQGTRLTVV.